These 23 T cell receptor beta chains share one sample of origin, sequenced in a study of sequential checkpoint blockade in melanoma. Clones were sequenced by immunoSEQ multiplex PCR, and TCRdb holds only the in-frame ones, with some missing. The sample lists more than 650 clones; less than 25% were seen once. Regarding treatment: randomized to nivolumab then ipilimumab (arm A) or the reverse (arm B). Here the sequenced sample was tumor tissue (inferred from file names), taken from a patient given nivolumab and ipilimumab in sequence. Source of these receptors: a human donor with melanoma.

In its sample, this clone is medium-sized. The chain is built from TRBV11-3 and TRBJ1-1; TRBD1 aligns across 7 bases. The V segment lost 4 bases and the J segment 0 bases; nucleotides outside the gene matches: 14. The CDR3 sequence is 18 residues long. Germline CDR1 SGHNT, CDR2 YENEEA. The CDR3 region has the DNA TGTGCCAGCAGCTCAGGTCCGGGACAGCGACCTCTGAACACTGAAGCTTTCTTT. It encodes CASSSGPGQRPLNTEAFF.

The chain links TRBV5-1 to TRBJ2-1; 11 bases are a match to TRBD2. J gave up 1 base and V 4 bases, and 10 bases lay outside the gene matches. CDR1 and CDR2 from the germline V gene are SGHRS and YFSETQ. This CDR3 has 18 amino acids. The CDR3 is CASSPGTSGGYSYNEQFF. CDR3 DNA: TGCGCCAGCAGCCCAGGTACTAGCGGGGGTTATTCCTACAATGAGCAGTTCTTC.

This clone has more than one count but fewer than ten. The chain combines TRBV6-8 with TRBJ2-3; TRBD2 matches 10 bases. Germline trimming cut 10 bases from V and 2 bases from J; bases unmatched to any gene: 3. The CDR3 runs to 13 residues. Germline V lookup: CDR1 MNHGY, CDR2 SAAAGT. CDR3 in amino acids: CATGTSDTDTQYF. The CDR3 DNA sequence: TGTGCCACTGGGACTAGCGACACAGATACGCAGTATTTT.

This clone is large in the sample. The genes are TRBV11-3 and TRBJ1-4; 7 nucleotides line up with TRBD1. CDR3 length: 14 residues. The V gene's germline CDR1 is SGHNT and CDR2 YENEEA. J was trimmed by 7 bases and V by 6 bases; bases with no gene match: 8. CDR3 loop: CASSSQGSAEKLFF. The CDR3 bases are TGTGCCAGCAGTTCACAGGGGAGCGCTGAAAAACTGTTTTTT.

By share of the sample, this clone is medium-sized. The chain links TRBV11-3 to TRBJ2-3; a possible D gene is TRBD2 (6 bases). Germline assignment: CDR1 SGHNT and CDR2 YENEEA. This CDR3 is 15 amino acids long. Trimming took 5 bases from V and 4 from J, leaving 16 bases between them. CDR3 protein: CASSPTRGKADTQYF. CDR3 sequence (DNA): TGTGCCAGCAGCCCTACCCGGGGGAAAGCAGATACGCAGTATTTT. Looking up the rest from reference TRBV11-3 and TRBJ2-3 gives the full variable domain: EAGVVQSPRYKIIEKKQPVAFWCNPISGHNTLYWYLQNLGQGPELLIRYENEEAVDDSQLPKDRFSAERLKGVDSTLKIQPAELGDSAVYLCASSPTRGKADTQYFGPGTRLTVL.

By share, this clone counts as medium-sized. This chain connects TRBV12-2 to TRBJ2-5. TRBV12-2 is a pseudogene segment. The CDR3 covers 15 residues. CDR3 DNA: TGTGCCACCTCGATCACGAGGGGTAGGCAAGAGACCCAGTACTTC. Translation: CATSITRGRQETQYF.

This clone is judged medium-sized. The chain recombines TRBV11-3 with TRBJ2-1, with 9 bases lining up with TRBD2. The CDR3 length is 15 residues. V lost 1 base to trimming and J lost 7 bases; unmatched junction nucleotides: 5. In germline, CDR1 is SGHNT, CDR2 YENEEA. Written as DNA, the CDR3 is TGTGCCAGCAGCTTAGGTAGCGGGGGCTCTAATGAGCAGTTCTTC. This encodes CASSLGSGGSNEQFF.

The chain links TRBV19 to TRBJ1-2; D possibly corresponds to TRBD1 (5 bases). This CDR3 comprises 13 residues. Trimming stripped 1 base from V and 8 bases from J, with 11 bases between. Germline V gene sequence: CDR1 LNHDA, CDR2 SQIVND (reference sequence). CDR3 coding DNA: TGTGCCAGTAGTATAGTAGGGACGCTCGGCTACACCTTC. Protein product: CASSIVGTLGYTF.

The chain links TRBV19 to TRBJ2-6; D not resolved. Trimming cost V 3 bases and J 0 bases, with 12 bases left between them. CDR3 length: 17 residues. CDR1 and CDR2 (germline): LNHDA, SQIVND (reference sequence). The CDR3 DNA follows: TGTGCCAGTAGTATGGATGGAGCAAGCTCTGGGGCCAACGTCCTGACTTTC. Encoded protein: CASSMDGASSGANVLTF. The full variable domain, rest sourced from reference TRBV19 and TRBJ2-6, is DGGITQSPKYLFRKEGQNVTLSCEQNLNHDAMYWYRQDPGQGLRLIYYSQIVNDFQKGDIAEGYSVSREKKESFPLTVTSAQKNPTAFYLCASSMDGASSGANVLTFGAGSRLTVL.

The genes are TRBV10-2 and TRBJ2-2; no definite D call. Germline CDR1 and CDR2: WSHSY and SAAADI. V was clipped by 7 bases and J by 4 bases, with 7 bases between them. The CDR3 runs to 12 residues. The CDR3 is CASKGPTGELFF. The CDR3 DNA reads as TGCGCCAGCAAGGGTCCCACCGGGGAGCTGTTTTTT.

By share, this clone ranks as large. The rearrangement links TRBV28 to TRBJ1-1, with D hard to call. The germline V gene has CDR1 MDHEN and CDR2 SYDVKM. This CDR3 comprises 13 residues. The V and J ends lost 3 bases and 7 bases respectively, with 12 bases between them. DNA of the CDR3: TGTGCCAGCAGTTTGGGCAGAACTAATGAAGCTTTCTTT. Protein sequence: CASSLGRTNEAFF.

The V call is TRBV19, the J call TRBJ1-5; no firm D call. V lost 7 bases, J lost 0 bases, and 10 bases lay in between. The CDR3 consists of 14 residues. From germline, CDR1 is LNHDA and CDR2 SQIVND (reference sequence). The CDR3 DNA reads TGTGCCAGTACCCTCAGGATTAGCAATCAGCCCCAGCATTTT. Translated, it gives CASTLRISNQPQHF.

This chain uses TRBV11-3 with TRBJ1-5; the D gene is possibly TRBD1 (5 bases). This CDR3 has 15 amino acids. V gave up 0 bases and J gave up 5 bases, with 11 bases separating them. CDR1 is SGHNT and CDR2 is YENEEA in the germline V gene. In DNA form, the CDR3 reads TGTGCCAGCAGCTTAGAGGGGACCTCCGATCAGCCCCAGCATTTT. It codes for CASSLEGTSDQPQHF.

This clone turned up a few times. This sequence joins TRBV6-8 and TRBJ2-2; no firm D call. The CDR3 is made up of 14 amino acids. The germline CDR1 and CDR2 sequences are MNHGY and SAAAGT. The V end was cut by 8 bases, the J end by 4 bases, with 14 bases between. CDR3 DNA sequence: TGTGCCAGCGCGAAAATATCGTCCACCGGGGAGCTGTTTTTT. Translating gives CASAKISSTGELFF.

This clone turned up a few times. The CDR3: CASSRNTGGFGELFF. The CDR3 DNA reads as TGTGCCAGCAGCCGTAACACAGGGGGCTTCGGGGAGCTGTTTTTT. This sequence joins TRBV11-3 and TRBJ2-2; 9 nucleotides line up with TRBD1. J gave up 7 bases and V 5 bases, and 8 bases lay outside the gene matches. From germline, CDR1 is SGHNT and CDR2 YENEEA. The CDR3 is made up of 15 amino acids.

The V and J genes are TRBV30 and TRBJ1-6; 7 bases align to TRBD1. V lost 0 bases to trimming and J lost 6 bases; unmatched junction nucleotides: 2. Germline V gene data show CDR1 as GTSNPN and CDR2 as SVGIG (reference sequence). The length of the CDR3 is 14 residues. The CDR3 nucleotides read TGTGCCTGGAGTGTCGGGACAGCTAATTCACCCCTCCACTTT. Residues: CAWSVGTANSPLHF.

This clone was seen only a few times. This chain uses TRBV6-8 with TRBJ1-1; D gene uncertain. The germline V gene encodes CDR1 MNHGY and CDR2 SAAAGT. The V end lost 4 bases, the J end lost 2 bases, and 5 bases lay between the germline ends. This CDR3 contains 12 residues. CDR3 region: CASSWANTEAFF. CDR3 nucleotide sequence: TGTGCCAGCAGTTGGGCTAACACTGAAGCTTTCTTT.

The V gene is TRBV19, the J gene TRBJ2-7; tentative D call: TRBD2 (7 bases). The CDR3 runs 15 residues. Germline CDR1 LNHDA, CDR2 SQIVND (reference sequence). Trimming shortened V by 4 bases and J by 5 bases, and 18 bases separated the two germline ends. The DNA for the CDR3 is TGTGCCAGTAGTACCCCCCGCGGGGGCCGCGACGAGCAGTACTTC. This translates into CASSTPRGGRDEQYF.

This clone is termed medium-sized. The genes are TRBV9 and TRBJ1-2; D is ambiguous. Trimming shortened V by 4 bases and J by 4 bases, and 8 bases separated the two germline ends. The CDR3 covers 12 residues. Germline V gene sequence: CDR1 SGDLS, CDR2 YYNGEE. The DNA for the CDR3 is TGTGCCAGCAGCTCGCGGTCCTATGGCTACACCTTC. This sequence encodes CASSSRSYGYTF.

This clone is medium-sized within its sample. V gene TRBV11-3 combines with J gene TRBJ1-2; D unclear. The CDR3 extends over 14 amino acids. Germline lookup yields CDR1 SGHNT and CDR2 YENEEA. Trimming stripped 0 bases from V and 0 bases from J, with 5 bases between. CDR3 amino acids: CASSLDGANYGYTF. In DNA, the CDR3 is TGTGCCAGCAGCTTAGATGGAGCTAACTATGGCTACACCTTC.

This clone was seen a few times. This chain joins TRBV6-8 and TRBJ2-7; D remains ambiguous. Germline values: CDR1 MNHGY, CDR2 SAAAGT. The V gene lost 0 bases and the J gene lost 0 bases, with 12 bases spanning the gap. The CDR3 totals 16 residues. The chain's CDR3 is CASSYSESLPSYEQYF. The CDR3 nucleotides read TGTGCCAGCAGTTACTCGGAGTCACTCCCCTCCTACGAGCAGTACTTC.

The rearrangement joins TRBV10-3 to TRBJ1-5; no reliable D call. CDR3 length: 14 amino acids. Trimming took off 2 bases at V and 8 bases at J, with 13 bases between the two ends. CDR1 is ENHRY, CDR2 SYGVKD, per germline. The CDR3 bases are TGTGCCATCAGTGAGGAGGCCCTTTCGAAGCCCCAGCATTTT. This encodes CAISEEALSKPQHF.

This clone was seen more than once but under ten times. DNA for the CDR3: TGTGCCAGCAGTCTAACCCAATCATCCCTCCACTTT. It specifies CASSLTQSSLHF. The rearrangement uses TRBV28 and TRBJ1-6, with D unclear. The CDR3 spans 12 residues. The germline V and J ends were trimmed by 5 bases and 14 bases, with 13 bases remaining between them. The germline V gene encodes CDR1 MDHEN and CDR2 SYDVKM.